These 32 T cell receptor beta chains share one sample of origin, sequenced in a study of molecular identifiers for immune sequencing clone quantification. One entry per CDR3 protein results from TCRdb running MiXCR on the PCR reads. Of approximately 680,000 distinct CDR3 sequences in the sample, about 25% are singletons; the top ten hold approximately 0.75%. The sample consisted of naive CD8+ T cells from blood, with Jurkat cell RNA spiked in. Subset noted: FACS-sorted CD8+CD4-CCR7+CD45RA+ naive T cells. These TCRs come from a human donor in good health. Some libraries in this study had Jurkat cell RNA spiked in.

A note on this clonotype: A much bigger clone sits one base away, suggesting this may be a read error. The chain combines TRBV20-1 with TRBJ1-1; a weak D match, TRBD1 (6 bases). CDR1 and CDR2 (germline): DFQATT, SNEGSKA (reference sequence). CDR3 length equals 13 residues. CDR3 sequence (DNA): TGCAGTGCTAGAACGACAGGCTCGTTTGAAGCTCTCTTT. Protein: CSARTTGSFEALF.

This rearrangement joins TRBV27 to TRBJ2-6; D ambiguous. Germline CDR1 is MNHEY and CDR2 is SMNVEV (reference sequence). The CDR3 has 15 amino acids. V lost 0 bases, J lost 2 bases, and 5 bases lay in between. CDR3 nucleotides: TGTGCCAGCAGTTTATCGGCCACTGGGGCCAACGTCCTGACTTTC. Protein: CASSLSATGANVLTF.

Concerning this clonotype itself: This sequence may be a read error, since a much larger clone differs from it by one base. The rearrangement uses TRBV9 and TRBJ1-3, with D unresolved. The CDR3 covers 17 residues. Germline V gene sequence: CDR1 SGDLS, CDR2 YYNGEE. CDR3 sequence reads: CASSVEGGISSGDTIYF. The DNA of the CDR3 is TGTGCCAGCAGCGTCGAGGGAGGGATAAGCTCTGGAGACACCATATATTTT.

There are many counts of this clonotype. Mismatch with germline at one junction end may stem from a read error. V and J are TRBV15 and TRBJ1-4; D is undetermined. Germline V gives CDR1 LNHNV, CDR2 YYDKDF (reference sequence). CDR3 size: 12 residues. The CDR3 sequence: CATSAEPGPVLF. The CDR3 bases are TGTGCCACCAGCGCCGAACCCGGACCCGTCCTTTTT.

This clonotype showed up many times. The V and J genes are TRBV4-1 and TRBJ1-1; no reliable D call. Looked up from germline, CDR1 is MGHRA and CDR2 is YSYEKL. V was shortened by 4 bases and J by 0 bases, with 12 bases between the two germline ends. This CDR3 has 15 residues. Here the CDR3 reads CASSRISNLNTEAFF. In nucleotides, the CDR3 is TGCGCCAGCAGCCGAATCAGTAACCTGAACACTGAAGCTTTCTTT.

This clonotype appeared a few times. V and J are TRBV6-2 or TRBV6-3 and TRBJ2-7; D not certain. In germline, CDR1 is MNHEY, CDR2 SVGEGT. This CDR3 is built from 10 residues. The ends were cut back, 8 bases at V and 7 bases at J, with 9 bases in the middle. Here the CDR3 reads CASGSWEQYF. In DNA, the CDR3 is TGTGCCAGCGGAAGCTGGGAGCAGTACTTC.

This clonotype was counted only a few times. This chain uses TRBV19 with TRBJ1-5, with TRBD1 as a possible D gene (6 bases). With 5 bases removed from V and 0 bases from J, the gap between germline ends came to 14 bases. The CDR3 length is 16 residues. The germline V gene has CDR1 LNHDA and CDR2 SQIVND (reference sequence). The CDR3 spells CASSVRTDISNQPQHF. CDR3 bases: TGTGCCAGTAGTGTTAGGACAGACATTAGCAATCAGCCCCAGCATTTT.

On this clonotype itself: An end of the junction does not agree with germline; a read error may underlie this. The V gene is TRBV27, the J gene TRBJ1-5; D is ambiguous. Per the germline V gene, CDR1 is MNHEY and CDR2 is SMNVEV (reference sequence). CDR3 size: 13 residues. The CDR3 DNA reads TGTGCCAGCAGTGTATCCAAGAATCAGCCCCAGCATTTT. Amino acid sequence: CASSVSKNQPQHF.

Note on this clonotype: This may be a read error, as it is one base from a much larger clone. This sequence joins TRBV7-2 and TRBJ2-5; D not certain. The CDR3 totals 15 residues. Looked up from germline, CDR1 is SGHTA and CDR2 is FQGNSA. DNA of the CDR3: TGTGCCGGCAGCTTAGTAAGGGCAGCCCAAGAGACCCAGTACTTC. Its translation is CAGSLVRAAQETQYF. The whole variable domain, filled in from reference TRBV7-2 and TRBJ2-5, reads GAGVSQSPSNKVTEKGKDVELRCDPISGHTALYWYRQSLGQGLEFLIYFQGNSAPDKSGLPSDRFSAERTGGSVSTLTIQRTQQEDSAVYLCAGSLVRAAQETQYFGPGTRLLVL.

Turning to this clonotype: A read error may produce the germline difference seen at one junction end. The V call is TRBV4-3, the J call TRBJ1-1, with a possible D match to TRBD1 (5 bases). The CDR3 has 15 amino acids. Germline CDR1 reads LGHNA; CDR2 reads YSLEER. The CDR3: CAGSPGFQGNTEAFF. CDR3 nucleotide sequence: TGCGCCGGCAGCCCCGGATTTCAGGGGAACACTGAAGCTTTCTTT.

V usage is TRBV4-3 and J usage is TRBJ1-1, with a weak D call TRBD1 (6 bases). From germline, CDR1 is LGHNA and CDR2 YSLEER. V lost 4 bases and J 6 bases, leaving 12 bases between the germline ends. The CDR3 spans 13 residues. CDR3 amino acids: CASSPEGGPEAFF. CDR3 bases: TGCGCCAGCAGCCCCGAAGGGGGACCTGAAGCTTTCTTT.

This clonotype was counted many times. The CDR3 region is CASSLTSGGAKNTGELFF. Here the CDR3 DNA reads TGTGCCAGCAGCCTGACTAGCGGGGGGGCGAAGAACACCGGGGAGCTGTTTTTT. The chain has TRBV3-1 and TRBJ2-2, with 14 nucleotides matching TRBD2. After removal of 4 bases from V and 1 base from J, the junction contained 5 bases not matched to a gene. This CDR3 comprises 18 residues. Germline-derived CDR1 and CDR2 are LGHDT and YNNKEL (reference sequence).

This clonotype was seen repeatedly, ten times or more. This chain connects TRBV5-4 to TRBJ1-1, with 8 bases matching TRBD1. Per germline, CDR1 SGHNT and CDR2 YYREEE (reference sequence). This CDR3 is built from 14 residues. Trimming took 5 bases from V and 11 from J; bases not matched to a gene: 14. The CDR3 DNA reads as TGTGCCAGCAGACCCGCAGGGGGCGGAAAGTTTGCTTTCTTT. Protein: CASRPAGGGKFAFF.

V is TRBV27 and J is TRBJ2-3; 7 bases align to TRBD2. Trimming at V came to 2 bases and at J to 5 bases, leaving 7 bases not matched to a gene. This CDR3 region has 15 residues. Germline-derived CDR1 and CDR2 are MNHEY and SMNVEV (reference sequence). As DNA, the CDR3 is TGTGCCAGCAGTTTACTAGCGGCTCGAGAAGATACGCAGTATTTT. This encodes CASSLLAAREDTQYF.

This clonotype was picked up a small number of times. The rearrangement joins TRBV12-3 or TRBV12-4 to TRBJ1-5; D possibly corresponds to TRBD1 (5 bases). V was cut by 6 bases and J by 3 bases, with 18 bases left in between. This CDR3 is 16 amino acids long. The DNA for the CDR3 is TGTGCCAGCAGCTCCCTGGGGCCCAGGGTCAATCAGCCCCAGCATTTT. This codes for CASSSLGPRVNQPQHF.

This clonotype was seen once. A clone one base away is much larger, so this may be a read error. The gene calls are TRBV9 and TRBJ2-3; TRBD1 matches 8 bases. CDR3 length equals 16 residues. Per germline, CDR1 SGDLS and CDR2 YYNGEE. As DNA, the CDR3 is TGTGCCGGCAGCGCCCGGACAGGGCCGAGCACAGATACGCAGTATTTT. Translating it yields CAGSARTGPSTDTQYF.

In its sample, this clonotype was seen many times. The chain carries TRBV4-2 and TRBJ1-4; maybe TRBD1 (6 bases). The V and J ends lost 4 bases and 4 bases respectively, with 16 bases between them. This CDR3 has 16 residues. The V gene's germline CDR1 is LGHNA and CDR2 YNFKEQ. CDR3 loop: CASSPTEGQVNEKLFF. CDR3 coding DNA: TGTGCCAGCAGCCCCACCGAGGGACAAGTTAATGAAAAACTGTTTTTT.

The genes are TRBV4-1 and TRBJ2-3; TRBD1 is a possible D gene (6 bases). Germline-derived CDR1 and CDR2 are MGHRA and YSYEKL. V was pared by 0 bases and J by 5 bases, with 15 bases between. The CDR3 is made up of 16 amino acids. The CDR3 coding sequence is TGCGCCAGCAGCCAAGATACAGGGACGTTGGAAGATACGCAGTATTTT. Its translation: CASSQDTGTLEDTQYF.

This clonotype has a count of ten or more. The V and J genes are TRBV6-5 and TRBJ1-4; D might be TRBD1 (6 bases). The V end lost 1 base, the J end lost 3 bases, and 18 bases lay between the germline ends. Germline values: CDR1 MNHEY, CDR2 SVGAGI. This CDR3 is built from 18 residues. Written as DNA, the CDR3 is TGTGCCAGCAGTTACTACCCTCTAACAGGGATGGCTAATGAAAAACTGTTTTTT. Translated: CASSYYPLTGMANEKLFF.

To note about this clonotype: Just one base apart from a much larger clone, this may be a read error. The genes are TRBV6-6 and TRBJ2-1; D gene ambiguous. CDR3 length equals 15 residues. Between the trimmed V and J ends, which lost 2 bases and 5 bases, there was a span of 13 bases. CDR1 MNHNY and CDR2 SVGAGI come from the germline V gene (reference sequence). CDR3 DNA: TGTGCCAGCAGTTACGGGATGCCCATTAACAATGAGCAGTTCTTC. Amino acids: CASSYGMPINNEQFF.

As concerns this clonotype: A read error may explain this, as a much larger clone is one base away. CDR3 in amino acids: CASSFPGQGSSETQYF. DNA of the CDR3: TGTGCCAGCAGCTTCCCGGGACAGGGGTCCTCAGAGACCCAGTACTTC. The genes are TRBV7-9 and TRBJ2-5, with 10 positions matching TRBD1. Losses at the gene ends were 3 bases for V and 4 bases for J; bases not matched to a gene: 8. The CDR3 extends over 16 amino acids. Looked up from germline, CDR1 is SEHNR and CDR2 is FQNEAQ (reference sequence).

The chain is built from TRBV28 and TRBJ2-2; D is unresolved. The CDR3 is 13 amino acids. Germline loops: CDR1 MDHEN, CDR2 SYDVKM. Trimming left V 7 bases short and J 6 bases short, with 12 bases between. The CDR3 sequence: CASKKGSAGELFF. The CDR3 bases are TGTGCCAGCAAGAAGGGATCCGCCGGGGAGCTGTTTTTT.

At least ten counts were recorded for this clonotype. The chain couples TRBV12-3 or TRBV12-4 to TRBJ2-3; D remains unclear. V shed 1 base and J shed 1 base, with 12 bases lying between them. CDR3 length: 16 residues. This CDR3 is CASSLDPPHRTDTQYF. In DNA, the CDR3 is TGTGCCAGCAGTTTAGACCCTCCTCACCGCACAGATACGCAGTATTTT.

Points on this clonotype: A much larger clone is a single base away; this may be a read error. The chain carries TRBV18 and TRBJ2-3; D ambiguous. CDR1 is KGHSH and CDR2 is LQKENI in the germline V gene. The CDR3 totals 14 residues. The CDR3 loop reads CAGSPSDWGDTQYF. The CDR3 coding sequence is TGTGCCGGCTCACCATCGGATTGGGGAGATACGCAGTATTTT.

The chain links TRBV20-1 to TRBJ2-3, with 14 bases aligning to TRBD2. This CDR3 region has 18 residues. The J segment lost 3 bases and the V segment lost 6 bases, leaving 14 bases of the junction unmatched. Germline CDR1 reads DFQATT; CDR2 reads SNEGSKA (reference sequence). CDR3 region: CSAHGLAGGDGGTDTQYF. The CDR3 nucleotides are TGCAGTGCCCACGGACTAGCGGGGGGCGATGGGGGTACAGATACGCAGTATTTT.

The chain employs TRBV12-3 or TRBV12-4 and TRBJ2-3; TRBD2 is a possible D gene (6 bases). CDR3 length: 15 amino acids. V gave up 5 bases and J gave up 3 bases, with 15 bases separating them. The CDR3 DNA follows: TGTGCCAGCAGTAGAACGGGACTCACAACAGATACGCAGTATTTT. Encoded protein: CASSRTGLTTDTQYF.

This clonotype was seen a few times. The chain carries TRBV25-1 and TRBJ2-1; 10 bases are a match to TRBD1. CDR1 is MGHDK and CDR2 is SYGVNS in the germline V gene. The CDR3 extends over 14 amino acids. After removal of 2 bases from V and 15 bases from J, the junction contained 10 bases not matched to a gene. The CDR3 region is CASSEDRGLNPPFF. In nucleotides, the CDR3 is TGTGCCAGCAGTGAAGACAGGGGGCTGAACCCCCCGTTCTTC.

A remark on this clonotype: The conserved phenylalanine or tryptophan normally closing the CDR3 is absent here, so this likely arose from a read error. The rearrangement links TRBV5-1 to TRBJ1-1, with a possible D match to TRBD1 (5 bases). The CDR3 totals 13 residues. Trimming stripped 4 bases from V and 6 bases from J, with 13 bases between. Germline assignment: CDR1 SGHRS and CDR2 YFSETQ. The DNA of the CDR3 is TGCGCCAGCAGCCTTCTGGTGGGGGCTGAAGCTTTCTCT. It is translated as CASSLLVGAEAFS.

This clonotype was detected a few times. This chain links TRBV5-8 with TRBJ2-7; D perhaps matches TRBD1 (6 bases). This CDR3 spans 15 amino acids. The V end was cut by 0 bases, the J end by 2 bases, with 12 bases between. Germline CDR1 is SGHTS and CDR2 is YDEGEE. CDR3 residues: CASSLESDSPYEQYF. DNA of the CDR3: TGTGCCAGCAGCTTGGAATCGGACAGTCCCTACGAGCAGTACTTC.

Many counts were recorded for this clonotype. This chain uses TRBV7-9 with TRBJ2-7, with D tentatively TRBD1 or TRBD2 (5 bases each). V was cut by 10 bases and J by 6 bases, with 16 bases left in between. The CDR3 extends over 12 amino acids. Germline V lookup: CDR1 SEHNR, CDR2 FQNEAQ (reference sequence). CDR3 sequence reads: CATTGIGAEQYF. Written as DNA, the CDR3 is TGTGCCACCACGGGGATCGGGGCCGAGCAGTACTTC.

The chain carries TRBV7-9 and TRBJ2-1; maybe TRBD2 (6 bases). Trimming took off 3 bases at V and 0 bases at J, with 21 bases between the two ends. The CDR3 spans 19 residues. The V gene's germline CDR1 is SEHNR and CDR2 FQNEAQ (reference sequence). The CDR3 DNA follows: TGTGCCAGCAGCTTCCCTGCGGAGGTCAGGCGGGGCTCCTACAATGAGCAGTTCTTC. It codes for CASSFPAEVRRGSYNEQFF.

Notes on this clonotype: A junction end diverges from the germline sequence, so it may reflect a read error. This chain joins TRBV5-4 and TRBJ2-7; possibly TRBD2 for D (5 bases). The CDR3 loop spans 12 amino acids. Germline V gives CDR1 SGHNT, CDR2 YYREEE (reference sequence). The CDR3, as DNA: TGTGCCAGCAGCCAGACGGGATACGAGCGGTACTTC. This encodes CASSQTGYERYF. The variable domain in full, completed from reference TRBV5-4 and TRBJ2-7, reads ETGVTQSPTHLIKTRGQQVTLRCSSQSGHNTVSWYQQALGQGPQFIFQYYREEENGRGNFPPRFSGLQFPNYSSELNVNALELDDSALYLCASSQTGYERYFGPGTRLTVT.